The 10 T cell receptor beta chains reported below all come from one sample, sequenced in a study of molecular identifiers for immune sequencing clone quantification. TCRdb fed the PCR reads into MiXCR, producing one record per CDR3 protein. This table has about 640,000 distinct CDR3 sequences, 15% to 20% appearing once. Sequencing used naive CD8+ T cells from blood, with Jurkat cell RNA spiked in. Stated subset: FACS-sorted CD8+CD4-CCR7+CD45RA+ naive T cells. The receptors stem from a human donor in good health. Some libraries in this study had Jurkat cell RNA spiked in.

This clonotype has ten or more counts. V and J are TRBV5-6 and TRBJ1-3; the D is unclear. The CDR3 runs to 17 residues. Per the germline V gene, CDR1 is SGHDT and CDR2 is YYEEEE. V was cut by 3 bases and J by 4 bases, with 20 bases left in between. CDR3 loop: CASSSSSTPLYGNTIYF. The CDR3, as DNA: TGTGCCAGCAGCTCATCAAGTACACCTCTTTACGGAAACACCATATATTTT.

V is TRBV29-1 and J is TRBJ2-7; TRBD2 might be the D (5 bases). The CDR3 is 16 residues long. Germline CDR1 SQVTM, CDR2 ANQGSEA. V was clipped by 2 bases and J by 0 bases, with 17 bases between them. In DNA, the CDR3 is TGCAGCGTTGAACTATACGAGGGTTACAGCTCCTACGAGCAGTACTTC. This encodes CSVELYEGYSSYEQYF.

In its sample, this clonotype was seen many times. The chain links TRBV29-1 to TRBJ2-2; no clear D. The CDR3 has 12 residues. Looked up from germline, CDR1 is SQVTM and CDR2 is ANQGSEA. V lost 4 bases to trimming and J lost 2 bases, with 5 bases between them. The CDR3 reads CSVGANTGELFF. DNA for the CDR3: TGCAGCGTTGGGGCTAACACCGGGGAGCTGTTTTTT.

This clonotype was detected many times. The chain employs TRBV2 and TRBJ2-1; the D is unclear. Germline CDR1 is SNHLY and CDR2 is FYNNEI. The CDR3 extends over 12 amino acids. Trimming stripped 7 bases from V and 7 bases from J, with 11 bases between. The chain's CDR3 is CASTWPGNEQFF. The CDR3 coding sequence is TGTGCCAGCACTTGGCCCGGGAATGAGCAGTTCTTC.

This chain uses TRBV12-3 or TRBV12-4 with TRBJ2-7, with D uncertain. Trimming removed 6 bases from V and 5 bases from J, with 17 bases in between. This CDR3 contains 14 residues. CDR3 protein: CASSPLSLVDEQYF. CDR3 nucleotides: TGTGCCAGCAGCCCCTTGTCCCTCGTGGACGAGCAGTACTTC.

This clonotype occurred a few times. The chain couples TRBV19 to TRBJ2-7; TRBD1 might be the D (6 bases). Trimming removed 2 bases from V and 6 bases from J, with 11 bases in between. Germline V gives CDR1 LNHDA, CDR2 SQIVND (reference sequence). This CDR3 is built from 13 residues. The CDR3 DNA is TGTGCCAGTAGTATACAGGGGCTGTCCGAGCAGTACTTC. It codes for CASSIQGLSEQYF.

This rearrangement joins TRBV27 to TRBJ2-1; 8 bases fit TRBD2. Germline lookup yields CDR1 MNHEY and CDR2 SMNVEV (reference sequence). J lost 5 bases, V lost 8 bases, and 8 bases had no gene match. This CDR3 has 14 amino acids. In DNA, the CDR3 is TGTGCCAGCGGAAGCGGGAGCTACGACAATGAGCAGTTCTTC. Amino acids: CASGSGSYDNEQFF.

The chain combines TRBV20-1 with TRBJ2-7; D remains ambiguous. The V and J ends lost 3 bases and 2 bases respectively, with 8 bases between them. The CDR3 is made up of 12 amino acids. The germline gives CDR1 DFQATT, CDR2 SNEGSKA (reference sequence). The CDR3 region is CSARPLTYEQYF. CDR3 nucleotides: TGCAGTGCTAGGCCCCTCACCTACGAGCAGTACTTC.

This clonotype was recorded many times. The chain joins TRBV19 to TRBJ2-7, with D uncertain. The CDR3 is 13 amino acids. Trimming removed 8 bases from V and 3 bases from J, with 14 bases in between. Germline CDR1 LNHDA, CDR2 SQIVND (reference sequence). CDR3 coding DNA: TGTGCCAGTTCGCCGGGCCTCCTCTACGAGCAGTACTTC. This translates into CASSPGLLYEQYF. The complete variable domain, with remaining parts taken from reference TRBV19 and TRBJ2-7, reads DGGITQSPKYLFRKEGQNVTLSCEQNLNHDAMYWYRQDPGQGLRLIYYSQIVNDFQKGDIAEGYSVSREKKESFPLTVTSAQKNPTAFYLCASSPGLLYEQYFGPGTRLTVT.

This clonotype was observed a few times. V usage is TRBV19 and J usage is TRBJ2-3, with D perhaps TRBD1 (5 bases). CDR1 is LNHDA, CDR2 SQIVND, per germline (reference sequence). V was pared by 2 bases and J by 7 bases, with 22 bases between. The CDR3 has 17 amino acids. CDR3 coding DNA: TGTGCCAGTAGTATAATGGGGTTCGACAGTTCCTCCCATACGCAGTATTTT. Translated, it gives CASSIMGFDSSSHTQYF. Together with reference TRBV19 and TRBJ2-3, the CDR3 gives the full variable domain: DGGITQSPKYLFRKEGQNVTLSCEQNLNHDAMYWYRQDPGQGLRLIYYSQIVNDFQKGDIAEGYSVSREKKESFPLTVTSAQKNPTAFYLCASSIMGFDSSSHTQYFGPGTRLTVL.